This TCR beta chain was recorded in a study of post-analysis software for immune sequencing data. Study-level findings and limits: Five TRBV segments (TRBV5-6, TRBV5-1 and TRBV20-1 among them) occurred more frequently in patients than in controls. For normalized Chao1 diversity, multiple sclerosis patients scored significantly lower than controls did. Samples sharing a preparation batch grouped tightly together when assessed by F measure.

Presence of unique molecular identifiers characterized the TCR beta cDNA libraries. Some 500,000 cDNA molecules came from around 0.96 to 9.9 million T cells. Via MiXCR, TCRdb re-called the PCR reads, giving one row per CDR3 protein. The profile shows 820,000 or so distinct CDR3 sequences, roughly 58% of them singletons. The CDR3 consists of 14 residues. CDR1 is SGHVS and CDR2 is FNYEAQ in the germline V gene. Trimming at V came to 5 bases and at J to 5 bases, leaving 7 bases not matched to a gene. A word on this clonotype: Its antigen is unknown.

This clonotype was obtained from a girl aged 10 to 17 with multiple sclerosis. The J gene is TRBJ2-7, the V gene TRBV7-6; 9 bases fit TRBD2. Sequencing input: blood. CDR3 sequence reads: CASSPSGMGHEQYF. DNA of the CDR3: TGTGCCAGCAGCCCTAGCGGGATGGGCCACGAGCAGTACTTC.